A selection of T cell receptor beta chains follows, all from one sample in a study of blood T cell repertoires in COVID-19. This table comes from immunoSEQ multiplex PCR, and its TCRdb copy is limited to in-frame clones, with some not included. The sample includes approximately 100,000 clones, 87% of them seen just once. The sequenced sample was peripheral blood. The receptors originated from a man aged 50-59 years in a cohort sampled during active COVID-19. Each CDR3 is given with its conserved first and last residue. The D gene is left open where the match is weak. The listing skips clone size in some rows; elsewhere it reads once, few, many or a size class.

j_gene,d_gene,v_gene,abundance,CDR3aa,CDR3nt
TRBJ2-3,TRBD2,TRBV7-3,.,CASSLGLAGTDTQYF,TGTGCCAGCAGCTTAGGCCTAGCGGGGACAGATACGCAGTATTTT
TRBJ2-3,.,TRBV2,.,CASNLVGTDTQYF,TGTGCCAGCAATCTTGTTGGCACAGATACGCAGTATTTT
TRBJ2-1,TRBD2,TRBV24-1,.,CATGSGGDHEGEQFF,TGTGCCACAGGGAGCGGGGGGGACCATGAAGGTGAGCAGTTCTTC
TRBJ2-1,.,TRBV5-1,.,CASSSGNEQFF,TGCGCCAGCAGCTCGGGAAATGAGCAGTTCTTC
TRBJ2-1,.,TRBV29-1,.,CSVTGTPSSYNEQFF,TGCAGCGTAACCGGGACACCGAGCTCCTACAATGAGCAGTTCTTC
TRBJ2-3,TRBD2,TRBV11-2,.,CASEGGSTDTQYF,TGTGCCAGTGAGGGAGGGAGCACAGATACGCAGTATTTT
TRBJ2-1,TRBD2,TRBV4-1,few,CASSQQGSGTSGGRPKENEQFF,TGCGCCAGCAGCCAACAAGGGTCCGGGACTAGCGGGGGGCGACCTAAAGAGAATGAGCAGTTCTTC
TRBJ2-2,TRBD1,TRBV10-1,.,CASSTGASTGELFF,TGCGCCAGCAGCACAGGGGCTAGCACCGGGGAGCTGTTTTTT
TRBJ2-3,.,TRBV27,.,CASSFAGADTQYF,TGTGCCAGCAGTTTCGCAGGGGCAGATACGCAGTATTTT
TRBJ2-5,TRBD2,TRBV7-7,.,CASSLGGVAGGGETQYF,TGTGCCAGCAGCTTAGGAGGTGTGGCGGGGGGTGGAGAGACCCAGTACTTC
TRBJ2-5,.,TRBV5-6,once,CAGSPWAGETQYF,TGTGCCGGCAGTCCGTGGGCGGGGGAGACCCAGTACTTC
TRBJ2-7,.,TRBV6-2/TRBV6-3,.,CASSDRGLATYEQYF,TGTGCCAGCAGTGACCGGGGTCTAGCCACCTACGAGCAGTACTTC
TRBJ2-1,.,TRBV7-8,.,CASSPVVRAYNEQFF,TGTGCCAGCAGCCCCGTAGTGCGTGCCTACAATGAGCAGTTCTTC
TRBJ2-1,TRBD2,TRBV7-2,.,CASSAGAGFGEQFF,TGTGCCAGCAGCGCGGGAGCGGGCTTCGGGGAGCAGTTCTTC
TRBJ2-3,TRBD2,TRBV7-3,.,CASSLSAAGGPADTQYF,TGTGCCAGCAGCTTAAGTGCAGCGGGGGGGCCGGCAGATACGCAGTATTTT
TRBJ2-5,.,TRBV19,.,CASGGWETQYF,TGTGCCTCGGGGGGCTGGGAGACCCAGTACTTC
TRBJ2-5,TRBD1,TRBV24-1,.,CATSPDRVETQYF,TGTGCCACATCCCCGGACAGGGTAGAGACCCAGTACTTC
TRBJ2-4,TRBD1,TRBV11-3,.,CASSLGQGAKNIQYF,TGTGCCAGCAGCTTAGGACAGGGGGCCAAAAACATTCAGTACTTC
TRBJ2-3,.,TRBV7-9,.,CASSLRGNTQYF,TGTGCCAGCAGCTTACGAGGAAATACGCAGTATTTT
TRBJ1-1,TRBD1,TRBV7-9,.,CASSLDRDTEAFF,TGTGCCAGCAGCCTCGACAGGGACACTGAAGCTTTCTTT
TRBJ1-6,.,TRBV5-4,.,CASSYSADRRSPLHF,TGTGCCAGCAGCTATTCAGCGGACCGGAGGTCACCCCTCCACTTT
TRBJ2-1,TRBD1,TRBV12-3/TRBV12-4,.,CASSLWDSNEQFF,TGTGCCAGCAGTTTATGGGACAGTAATGAGCAGTTCTTC
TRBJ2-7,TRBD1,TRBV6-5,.,CASRVPGQGTYEQYF,TGTGCCAGCAGAGTACCGGGACAGGGGACCTACGAGCAGTACTTC
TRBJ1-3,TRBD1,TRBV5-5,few,CASSFRDRDSIIYF,TGTGCCAGCAGCTTTCGGGACAGGGACTCCATCATATATTTT
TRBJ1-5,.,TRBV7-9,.,CASSNQQGNQPQHF,TGTGCCAGCAGCAACCAACAGGGTAATCAGCCCCAGCATTTT
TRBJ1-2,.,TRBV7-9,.,CASSPTLQQITSPNYGYTF,TGTGCCAGCAGCCCAACCCTACAACAGATAACTTCTCCTAACTATGGCTACACCTTC
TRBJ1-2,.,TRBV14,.,CASSAVRAGGYTF,TGTGCCAGCTCCGCGGTCAGGGCAGGTGGCTACACCTTC
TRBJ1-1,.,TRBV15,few,CATSRDLVGGAFF,TGTGCCACCAGCAGAGATCTCGTGGGGGGAGCTTTCTTT
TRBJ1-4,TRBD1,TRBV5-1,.,CASSPGDRVKLFF,TGCGCCAGCAGTCCTGGAGACAGGGTAAAACTGTTTTTT
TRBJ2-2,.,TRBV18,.,CASSPLSPGNTGELFF,TGTGCCAGCTCACCCCTCAGCCCGGGGAACACCGGGGAGCTGTTTTTT
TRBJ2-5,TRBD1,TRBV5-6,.,CASSGSTTGFQETQYF,TGTGCCAGCAGCGGCAGCACGACAGGGTTCCAAGAGACCCAGTACTTC
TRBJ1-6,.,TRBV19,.,CASSTTGTRRSSLHF,TGTGCCAGTAGTACCACCGGGACACGAAGGTCATCCCTCCACTTT
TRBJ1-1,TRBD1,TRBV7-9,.,CASSLGTGANTEAFF,TGTGCCAGCAGCTTGGGGACAGGGGCCAACACTGAAGCTTTCTTT
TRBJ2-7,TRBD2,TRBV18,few,CASSRGLASYEQYF,TGTGCCAGCTCGCGGGGACTAGCTTCCTACGAGCAGTACTTC
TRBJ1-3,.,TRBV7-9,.,CAIREGDVGGNTIYF,TGTGCCATCCGAGAGGGGGATGTTGGTGGAAACACCATATATTTT
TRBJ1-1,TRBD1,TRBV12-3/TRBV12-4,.,CTSRITGGLRAFF,TGTACCAGCAGAATCACAGGGGGGTTGCGAGCTTTCTTT
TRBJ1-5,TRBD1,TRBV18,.,CASSPTGDQPQHF,TGTGCCAGCTCACCCACAGGGGATCAGCCCCAGCATTTT
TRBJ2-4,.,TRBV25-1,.,CASSPDPGGNIQYF,TGTGCCAGCAGCCCAGACCCGGGTGGGAACATTCAGTACTTC
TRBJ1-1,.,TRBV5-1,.,CASGRQQNTEAFF,TGCGCCAGCGGTCGACAGCAGAACACTGAAGCTTTCTTT
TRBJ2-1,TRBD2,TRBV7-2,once,CASSWRLAGGYEQFF,TGTGCCAGCAGCTGGAGACTAGCGGGGGGCTATGAGCAGTTCTTC
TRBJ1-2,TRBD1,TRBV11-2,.,CASSLGQGVGYTF,TGTGCCAGCAGCTTGGGACAGGGTGTTGGCTACACCTTC
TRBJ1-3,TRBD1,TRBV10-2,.,CASREGQGSGNTIYF,TGCGCCAGCAGAGAGGGACAGGGGTCTGGAAACACCATATATTTT
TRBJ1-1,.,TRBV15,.,CATSRSSTGRGGTEAFF,TGTGCCACCAGCAGATCCTCCACGGGACGGGGGGGAACTGAAGCTTTCTTT
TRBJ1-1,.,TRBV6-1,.,CASSEAAAVKSDEAFF,TGTGCCAGCAGTGAAGCAGCCGCGGTTAAAAGTGATGAAGCTTTCTTT